These 25 T cell receptor beta chains came from one sample sequenced in a study of CD8+ T cells in alopecia areata. Extraction of RNA preceded its reverse transcription into cDNA, which served as the sequencing template. Clones were read by immunoSEQ multiplex PCR, and TCRdb kept only the in-frame ones, dropping some. The sample consists of roughly 120,000 clones, around 61% of them appearing once. The specimen was CD4+ T cells sorted from blood. The receptors were gathered from a human donor in good health.

This chain joins TRBV25-1 and TRBJ1-1; 9 bases are shared with TRBD1. Trimming at V came to 0 bases and at J to 1 base, leaving 3 bases not matched to a gene. The CDR3 sequence is 16 residues long. Germline V gene lookup returns CDR1 MGHDK and CDR2 SYGVNS. This CDR3 is CASSEYTGGRNTEAFF. The CDR3 DNA reads TGTGCCAGCAGTGAATACACAGGGGGCCGGAACACTGAAGCTTTCTTT.

This chain connects TRBV5-6 to TRBJ1-2; tentatively, D is TRBD1 (5 bases). CDR3 length: 12 residues. Germline V gene sequence: CDR1 SGHDT, CDR2 YYEEEE. The ends were cut back, 5 bases at V and 6 bases at J, with 11 bases in the middle. CDR3: CASRKGVNGYTF. CDR3 in DNA: TGTGCCAGCAGGAAAGGGGTCAATGGCTACACCTTC. Variable domain in full (rest from reference TRBV5-6 and TRBJ1-2): DAGVTQSPTHLIKTRGQQVTLRCSPKSGHDTVSWYQQALGQGPQFIFQYYEEEERQRGNFPDRFSGHQFPNYSSELNVNALLLGDSALYLCASRKGVNGYTFGSGTRLTVV.

This clone was seen only a few times. This chain joins TRBV30 and TRBJ2-5; D is undetermined. Germline V CDR1 and CDR2: GTSNPN, SVGIG (reference sequence). The CDR3 covers 13 residues. Deletions cut 1 base from V and 0 bases from J, with 6 bases between. CDR3 amino acids: CAWSADHQETQYF. The CDR3 region has the DNA TGTGCCTGGAGTGCGGACCACCAAGAGACCCAGTACTTC.

This rearrangement joins TRBV15 to TRBJ1-2; D possibly corresponds to TRBD1 (5 bases). V was clipped by 0 bases and J by 7 bases, with 15 bases between them. The length of the CDR3 is 15 residues. Germline V gene sequence: CDR1 LNHNV, CDR2 YYDKDF (reference sequence). As DNA, the CDR3 is TGTGCCACCAGCAGAGATCGCGATGGGGCTGGTGGCTACACCTTC. Translating gives CATSRDRDGAGGYTF.

The chain recombines TRBV7-9 with TRBJ2-7, with a possible D match to TRBD1 (6 bases). Germline lookup yields CDR1 SEHNR and CDR2 FQNEAQ (reference sequence). The length of the CDR3 is 14 residues. Trimming stripped 2 bases from V and 0 bases from J, with 8 bases between. CDR3 nucleotides: TGTGCCAGCAGCTTACAGGGGAGCTCCTACGAGCAGTACTTC. This encodes CASSLQGSSYEQYF.

The V call is TRBV30, the J call TRBJ1-1; 7 bases line up with TRBD1. The CDR3 is made up of 15 amino acids. Trimming at V came to 4 bases and at J to 5 bases, leaving 13 bases not matched to a gene. The germline V gene encodes CDR1 GTSNPN and CDR2 SVGIG (reference sequence). For the CDR3, the DNA is TGTGCCTGGACTTCCGCGGGGGACAGTCTGACTGAAGCTTTCTTT. Its translation is CAWTSAGDSLTEAFF.

This clone turned up a few times. The chain uses TRBV30 and TRBJ1-5; D unresolved. The ends were cut back, 0 bases at V and 6 bases at J, with 12 bases in the middle. This CDR3 has 14 amino acids. The germline CDR1 and CDR2 sequences are GTSNPN and SVGIG (reference sequence). DNA for the CDR3: TGTGCCTGGAGTGTAAGTAGTGAGAGTCAGCCCCAGCATTTT. It encodes CAWSVSSESQPQHF.

The chain combines TRBV7-9 with TRBJ1-2; D unclear. V was pared by 1 base and J by 5 bases, with 11 bases between. This CDR3 has 14 residues. Per the germline V gene, CDR1 is SEHNR and CDR2 is FQNEAQ (reference sequence). The CDR3 DNA sequence: TGTGCCAGCAGCTTAGTCGAATCGCAGTATGGCTACACCTTC. Translation gives CASSLVESQYGYTF.

The chain is built from TRBV19 and TRBJ1-4; 9 bases align to TRBD1. The CDR3 has 14 residues. V was clipped by 6 bases and J by 7 bases; unmatched bases: 6. Germline CDR1 is LNHDA and CDR2 is SQIVND (reference sequence). CDR3 loop: CASSQTGGAEKLFF. DNA of the CDR3: TGTGCCAGTAGCCAGACAGGGGGAGCTGAAAAACTGTTTTTT. Full variable domain (remainder filled in from reference TRBV19 and TRBJ1-4): DGGITQSPKYLFRKEGQNVTLSCEQNLNHDAMYWYRQDPGQGLRLIYYSQIVNDFQKGDIAEGYSVSREKKESFPLTVTSAQKNPTAFYLCASSQTGGAEKLFFGSGTQLSVL.

The chain recombines TRBV7-2 with TRBJ2-2; 8 bases match TRBD1. This CDR3 is 14 amino acids long. Germline V gene lookup returns CDR1 SGHTA and CDR2 FQGNSA. V gave up 5 bases and J gave up 7 bases; unmatched junction bases: 6. The chain's CDR3 is CASSRPGGRGELFF. CDR3 coding DNA: TGTGCCAGCAGCAGACCAGGGGGCCGCGGGGAGCTGTTTTTT.

The CDR3 region has the DNA TGTGCCACCAGCAGAGATCGCGGACAGGGAGGGGGAAACACCATATATTTT. Its translation is CATSRDRGQGGGNTIYF. This chain connects TRBV15 to TRBJ1-3; 8 bases are a match to TRBD1. Trimming cost V 0 bases and J 4 bases; bases outside gene matches: 8. The germline V gene encodes CDR1 LNHNV and CDR2 YYDKDF (reference sequence). The CDR3 extends over 17 amino acids.

This sequence joins TRBV10-1 and TRBJ2-7, with a tentative D call TRBD2 (5 bases). This CDR3 comprises 14 residues. V was cut by 0 bases and J by 1 base, with 7 bases left in between. Germline V gene lookup returns CDR1 WNHNN and CDR2 SYGVQD (reference sequence). This CDR3 reads CASSESSGSYEQYF. As DNA, the CDR3 is TGCGCCAGCAGTGAGTCCTCGGGGTCCTACGAGCAGTACTTC.

This clone showed up just a few times. The CDR3 bases are TGTGCCAGCAGCTCGAGCAATGAGCAGTTCTTC. This encodes CASSSSNEQFF. The rearrangement joins TRBV5-4 to TRBJ2-1, with D uncertain. V lost 3 bases and J 6 bases, leaving 4 bases between the germline ends. The CDR3 contains 11 residues. CDR1 is SGHNT, CDR2 YYREEE, per germline (reference sequence).

This clone was found a few times. The rearrangement links TRBV11-2 to TRBJ1-4; D may be TRBD1 (5 bases). The ends were cut back, 2 bases at V and 3 bases at J, with 10 bases in the middle. Germline values: CDR1 SGHAT, CDR2 FQNNGV. This CDR3 is built from 15 residues. The DNA of the CDR3 is TGTGCCAGCAGCTTAAGGAGGGGTGCTAATGAAAAACTGTTTTTT. Its protein product is CASSLRRGANEKLFF.

The chain recombines TRBV30 with TRBJ1-1; D is unclear. The CDR3 is 13 amino acids. Trimming removed 1 base from V and 1 base from J, with 7 bases in between. Germline values: CDR1 GTSNPN, CDR2 SVGIG (reference sequence). CDR3 protein: CAWSAAPNTEAFF. The CDR3 nucleotides read TGTGCCTGGAGTGCAGCACCGAACACTGAAGCTTTCTTT.

J is TRBJ1-5 and V is TRBV13, with 10 bases lining up with TRBD1. Germline V gene sequence: CDR1 PRHDT, CDR2 FYEKMQ (reference sequence). Germline trimming cut 0 bases from V and 5 bases from J; bases unmatched to any gene: 1. This CDR3 contains 15 residues. CDR3 nucleotides: TGTGCCAGCAGCTTAGGGACAGGGGGCTATCAGCCCCAGCATTTT. It specifies CASSLGTGGYQPQHF.

The chain is built from TRBV2 and TRBJ1-5; TRBD1 agrees at 7 bases. Looked up from germline, CDR1 is SNHLY and CDR2 is FYNNEI. With V trimmed by 6 bases and J by 4 bases, 12 bases remained unmatched. The CDR3 runs to 16 residues. In DNA, the CDR3 is TGTGCCAGCAGCGAACAGGGGCCCCAACTGAATCAGCCCCAGCATTTT. Residues: CASSEQGPQLNQPQHF.

The chain combines TRBV14 with TRBJ2-5; the D gene could be TRBD1 or TRBD2 (5 bases each). The CDR3 spans 13 residues. Germline V gene sequence: CDR1 SGHDN, CDR2 FVKESK. The germline V and J ends were trimmed by 8 bases and 4 bases, with 14 bases remaining between them. The CDR3 region is CASGGPLRETQYF. CDR3 nucleotides: TGTGCCAGCGGGGGACCTTTGCGAGAGACCCAGTACTTC.

This clone occurred once. CDR3 amino acids: CASSPRGAETQYF. In DNA form, the CDR3 reads TGTGCCAGCAGCCCCCGGGGGGCTGAGACCCAGTACTTC. The rearrangement joins TRBV9 to TRBJ2-5, with TRBD2 as a possible D gene (7 bases). CDR1 is SGDLS, CDR2 YYNGEE, per germline. This CDR3 is 13 amino acids long. V was trimmed by 4 bases and J by 5 bases, leaving 12 bases between them.

V is TRBV25-1 and J is TRBJ1-6; D possibly corresponds to TRBD1 (6 bases). This CDR3 contains 14 residues. V was clipped by 3 bases and J by 7 bases, with 10 bases between them. Germline V lookup: CDR1 MGHDK, CDR2 SYGVNS. CDR3 amino acids: CASSDGTPNSPLHF. Here the CDR3 DNA reads TGTGCCAGCAGTGACGGGACACCCAATTCACCCCTCCACTTT.

The rearrangement uses TRBV6-6 and TRBJ1-6; 7 bases map to TRBD1. Germline assignment: CDR1 MNHNY and CDR2 SVGAGI (reference sequence). V lost 2 bases to trimming and J lost 10 bases; unmatched junction nucleotides: 5. The CDR3 covers 14 residues. CDR3 sequence: CASSYDRAESPLHF. The CDR3 DNA follows: TGTGCCAGCAGTTACGACAGGGCGGAATCACCCCTCCACTTT.

The chain joins TRBV23-1 to TRBJ1-2, with D possibly being TRBD1 (6 bases). TRBV23-1 is filed as an ORF, its function uncertain. The V end lost 6 bases, the J end lost 4 bases, and 12 bases lay between the germline ends. The CDR3 runs to 13 residues. The CDR3 DNA reads TGCGCCAGCAGCTTACAGGGCTCCTATGGCTACACCTTC. It specifies CASSLQGSYGYTF.

The chain links TRBV29-1 to TRBJ1-1; D unclear. V was pared by 4 bases and J by 0 bases, with 3 bases between. The CDR3 is made up of 11 amino acids. The germline V gene encodes CDR1 SQVTM and CDR2 ANQGSEA. This CDR3 is CSVVVNTEAFF. In DNA, the CDR3 is TGCAGCGTTGTGGTGAACACTGAAGCTTTCTTT.

The chain combines TRBV15 with TRBJ2-4; 11 positions match TRBD2. Trimming at V came to 1 base and at J to 0 bases, leaving 11 bases not matched to a gene. This CDR3 has 20 residues. Germline values: CDR1 LNHNV, CDR2 YYDKDF (reference sequence). For the CDR3, the DNA is TGTGCCACCAGCAGAGCATCGTTAGCGGGGGGGCGACTAGCCAAAAACATTCAGTACTTC. The encoded protein is CATSRASLAGGRLAKNIQYF.

The genes are TRBV19 and TRBJ1-6; D uncertain. Trimming stripped 3 bases from V and 10 bases from J, with 7 bases between. Germline loops: CDR1 LNHDA, CDR2 SQIVND (reference sequence). CDR3 length: 12 amino acids. The CDR3 DNA follows: TGTGCCAGTAGTATCCCCGGGTCACCCCTCCACTTT. Protein sequence: CASSIPGSPLHF.